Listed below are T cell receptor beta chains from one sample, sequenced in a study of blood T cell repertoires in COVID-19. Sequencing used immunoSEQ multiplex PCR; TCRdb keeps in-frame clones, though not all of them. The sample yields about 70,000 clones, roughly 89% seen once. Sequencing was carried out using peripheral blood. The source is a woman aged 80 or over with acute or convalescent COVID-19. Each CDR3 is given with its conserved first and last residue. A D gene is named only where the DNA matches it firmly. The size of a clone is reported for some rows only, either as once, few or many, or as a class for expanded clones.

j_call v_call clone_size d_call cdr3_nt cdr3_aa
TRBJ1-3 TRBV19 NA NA TGTGCCAGTAGTATTCGACAGCGCAGCTCTGGAAACACCATATATTTT CASSIRQRSSGNTIYF
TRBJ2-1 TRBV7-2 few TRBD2 TGTGCCAGCAACTCCCCAGCGGGGGGCCAGAGCTCCTACAATGAGCAGTTCTTC CASNSPAGGQSSYNEQFF
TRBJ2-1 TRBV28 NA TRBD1 TGTGCCAGCAGGGGACAGGGGGGCAATGAGCAGTTCTTC CASRGQGGNEQFF
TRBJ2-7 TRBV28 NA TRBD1 TGTGCCAGCTCAAGGCCCCGACAGGGCTCCTACGAGCAGTACTTC CASSRPRQGSYEQYF
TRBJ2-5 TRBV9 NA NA TGTGCCAGCAGCGCGGCCCGCAGGGAGACCCAGTACTTC CASSAARRETQYF
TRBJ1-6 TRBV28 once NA TGTGCCAGCAAGCTTGGCTCCTATAATTCACCCCTCCACTTT CASKLGSYNSPLHF
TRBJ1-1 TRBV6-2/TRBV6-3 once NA TGTGCCAGCAGCTTTTGGGCAGGGCACACTGAAGCTTTCTTT CASSFWAGHTEAFF
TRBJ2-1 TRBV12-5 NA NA TGTGCTAGTGGTTTGGGAGGGCTAGCCGGCCCCTACAATGAGCAGTTCTTC CASGLGGLAGPYNEQFF
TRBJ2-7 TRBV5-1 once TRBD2 TGCGCCAGCAGCTCAGGACTAGCGGGGGCGGAAGAGCAGTACTTC CASSSGLAGAEEQYF
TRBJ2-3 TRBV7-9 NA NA TGTGCCAGCAGCTTGCGGGGAGCTCGGGAGGATACGCAGTATTTT CASSLRGAREDTQYF
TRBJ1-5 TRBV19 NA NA TGTGCCAGTAGGACAGATGCTTATAGCAATCAGCCCCAGCATTTT CASRTDAYSNQPQHF
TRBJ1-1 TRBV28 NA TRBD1 TGTGCCAGCATACCACACAGGGGGCTGAACACTGAAGCTTTCTTT CASIPHRGLNTEAFF
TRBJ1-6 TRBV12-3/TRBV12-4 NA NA TGTGCCAGCAGTTTTGGGCAGTCGGCACCCCTCCACTTT CASSFGQSAPLHF
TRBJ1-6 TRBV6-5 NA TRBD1 TGTGCCAGCAGTTGGGGGGGACAGGGAGATTCACCCCTCCACTTT CASSWGGQGDSPLHF
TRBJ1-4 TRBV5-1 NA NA TGCGCCAGCAGCTCCGGTCCGGTTGCAACTAATGAAAAACTGTTTTTT CASSSGPVATNEKLFF
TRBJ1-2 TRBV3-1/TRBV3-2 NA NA TGTGCCAGCAGCCAAGAGTGGGGGGGGAATGGCTACACCTTC CASSQEWGGNGYTF
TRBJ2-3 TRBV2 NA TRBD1 TGTGCCAGCAACCAGGGGGCAAGGGGAGATACGCAGTATTTT CASNQGARGDTQYF
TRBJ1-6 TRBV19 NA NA TGTGCCACTCAGGAGGGCAGCTATAATTCACCCCTCCACTTT CATQEGSYNSPLHF
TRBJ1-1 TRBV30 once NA TGTGCCTGGAGGTTGAGCACGTTTGAAGCTTTCTTT CAWRLSTFEAFF
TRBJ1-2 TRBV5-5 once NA TGTGCCAGCAGCTTGGTAGCCGGGAAGATAGGCTACACCTTC CASSLVAGKIGYTF
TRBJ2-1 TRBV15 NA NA TGTGCCACCAGCAGAGGAGGGGGACATGAGCAGTTCTTC CATSRGGGHEQFF
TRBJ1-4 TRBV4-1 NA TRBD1 TGCGCCAGCACCCAAACAGGGGTAGGTGAAAAACTGTTTTTT CASTQTGVGEKLFF
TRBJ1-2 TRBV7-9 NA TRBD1 TGTGCCAGCAGCCGTTCACAGGGGGGGAATGGCTACACCTTC CASSRSQGGNGYTF
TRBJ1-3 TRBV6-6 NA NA TGTGCCAGCAGTTACGCGGGGTCTGGAAACACCATATATTTT CASSYAGSGNTIYF
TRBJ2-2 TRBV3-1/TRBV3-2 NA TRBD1 TGTGCCAGCAGCCGTTCCGACAGGGTAGGCGGGGAGCTGTTTTTT CASSRSDRVGGELFF
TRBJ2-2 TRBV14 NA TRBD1 TGTGCCAGCAGCCAAGTGACAGGGTGGACCGGGGAGCTGTTTTTT CASSQVTGWTGELFF
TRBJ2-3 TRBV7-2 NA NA TGTGCCAGCAGCTTAGCGCTGACCCCGGGTGATACGCAGTATTTT CASSLALTPGDTQYF
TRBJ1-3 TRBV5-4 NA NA TGTGCCAGCAGCCTCCGGGGAGGTGGAAACACCATATATTTT CASSLRGGGNTIYF
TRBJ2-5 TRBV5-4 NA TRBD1 TGTGCCAGCAGCTTGCCAGGGGGCCAAGAGACCCAGTACTTC CASSLPGGQETQYF
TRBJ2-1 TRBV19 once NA TGTGCCAGCCAAGCTATTAGGCTCAGCGATGAGCAGTTCTTC CASQAIRLSDEQFF
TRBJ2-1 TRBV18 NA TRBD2 TGTGCCAGCTCACTCAGCGGGGGGGATGAGCAGTTCTTC CASSLSGGDEQFF